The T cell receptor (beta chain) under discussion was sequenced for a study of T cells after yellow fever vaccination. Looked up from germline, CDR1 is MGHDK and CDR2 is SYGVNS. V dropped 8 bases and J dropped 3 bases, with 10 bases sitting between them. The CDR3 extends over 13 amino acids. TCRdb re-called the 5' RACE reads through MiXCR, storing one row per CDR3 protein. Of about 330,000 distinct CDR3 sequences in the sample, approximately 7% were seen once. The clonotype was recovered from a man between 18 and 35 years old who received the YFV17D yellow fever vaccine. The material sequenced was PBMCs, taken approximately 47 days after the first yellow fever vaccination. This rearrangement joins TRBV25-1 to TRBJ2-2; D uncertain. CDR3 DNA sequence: TGTGCCAGCGGTAGGGAACACACCGGGGAGCTGTTTTTT. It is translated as CASGREHTGELFF.